This record concerns one TCR beta chain sequence. Study processing details: The authors estimated nucleated cell counts from reference gene primer amplification. Produced via immunoSEQ multiplex PCR; TCRdb's table is partial and in-frame only. For V, J and clone size, that table is used; D and trimming come from the DNA. The sample lists about 150,000 clones, 80% occurring once. This sample was included in a study of blood T cell repertoires in COVID-19. Overall study: Sites in the United States, Italy and Spain provided acute and convalescent COVID-19 samples. The analysed material was cDNA or gDNA that came from T cells, B-cell-depleted T cells, or PBMCs.

Germline V gives CDR1 SGDLS, CDR2 YYNGEE. This CDR3 is built from 14 residues. V lost 4 bases to trimming and J lost 5 bases, with 12 bases between them. This chain uses TRBV9 with TRBJ1-4; a weak D match, TRBD1 (5 bases). Sample: peripheral blood. The TCR comes from a man aged 60 to 69 with acute or convalescent COVID-19. For the CDR3, the DNA is TGTGCCAGCAGCCCTTCCGGGGGAAATGAAAAACTGTTTTTT. Protein: CASSPSGGNEKLFF.